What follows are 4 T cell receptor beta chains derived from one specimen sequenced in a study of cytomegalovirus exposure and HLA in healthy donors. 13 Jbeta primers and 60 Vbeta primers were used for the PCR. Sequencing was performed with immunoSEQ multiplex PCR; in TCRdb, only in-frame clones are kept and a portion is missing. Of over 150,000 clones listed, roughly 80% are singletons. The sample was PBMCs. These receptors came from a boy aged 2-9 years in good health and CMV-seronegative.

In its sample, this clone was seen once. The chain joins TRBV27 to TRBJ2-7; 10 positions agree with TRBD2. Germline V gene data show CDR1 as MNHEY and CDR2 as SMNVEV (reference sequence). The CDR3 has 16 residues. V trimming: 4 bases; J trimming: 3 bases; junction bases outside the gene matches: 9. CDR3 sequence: CASSSHRTSGSYEQYF. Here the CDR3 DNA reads TGTGCCAGCAGTTCCCATCGGACTAGCGGAAGCTACGAGCAGTACTTC.

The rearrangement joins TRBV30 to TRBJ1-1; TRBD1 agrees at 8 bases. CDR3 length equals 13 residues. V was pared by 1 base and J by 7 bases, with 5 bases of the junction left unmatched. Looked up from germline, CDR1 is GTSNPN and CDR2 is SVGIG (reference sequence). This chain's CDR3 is CAWSDGQGLEAFF. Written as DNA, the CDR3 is TGTGCCTGGAGTGACGGACAGGGCCTTGAAGCTTTCTTT.

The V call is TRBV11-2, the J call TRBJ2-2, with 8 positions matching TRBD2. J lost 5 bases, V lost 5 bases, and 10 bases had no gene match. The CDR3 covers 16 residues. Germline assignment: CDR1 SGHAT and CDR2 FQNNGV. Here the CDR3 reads CASSRGGLSGTGELFF. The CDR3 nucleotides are TGTGCCAGCAGCCGGGGGGGTCTGTCGGGGACCGGGGAGCTGTTTTTT. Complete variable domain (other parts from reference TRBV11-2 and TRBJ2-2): EAGVAQSPRYKIIEKRQSVAFWCNPISGHATLYWYQQILGQGPKLLIQFQNNGVVDDSQLPKDRFSAERLKGVDSTLKIQPAKLEDSAVYLCASSRGGLSGTGELFFGEGSRLTVL.

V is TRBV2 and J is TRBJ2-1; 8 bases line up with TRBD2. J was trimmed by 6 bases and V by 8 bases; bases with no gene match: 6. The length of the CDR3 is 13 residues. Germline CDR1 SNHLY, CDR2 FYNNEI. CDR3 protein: CASCPSGGNEQFF. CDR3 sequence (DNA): TGTGCCAGCTGTCCCAGCGGGGGCAATGAGCAGTTCTTC.